The 6 T cell receptor beta chains below were found in one sample sequenced in a study of human T cells and chemical hapten exposure. Described time point: pre-sensitization, week 0. The sample's treatment: therapeutic diphenylcyclopropenone sensitization with weekly scalp DPC. TCRdb re-called the RACE reads with MiXCR, one entry per CDR3 protein. The sample includes 85,000 to 130,000 distinct CDR3 sequences, more than 10% of them seen just once. The sequencing used whole blood, collected in connection with sensitization to the hapten diphenylcyclopropenone (DPC). Receptors originate from a woman aged 45-65 years with alopecia areata. Some clones in this sample may be carry-over from other donors' samples.

The chain is built from TRBV7-2 and TRBJ2-5, with D possibly being TRBD2 (6 bases). CDR1 is SGHTA and CDR2 is FQGNSA in the germline V gene. Trimming pared 4 bases from V and 5 bases from J, leaving 17 bases between. This CDR3 has 15 residues. CDR3 in amino acids: CASSSGTRLRETQYF. The CDR3 DNA follows: TGTGCCAGCAGCTCGGGGACTCGTCTCCGCGAGACCCAGTACTTC.

J is TRBJ2-7 and V is TRBV20-1; D is uncertain. CDR3 length: 13 amino acids. V gave up 3 bases and J gave up 0 bases, with 9 bases separating them. Germline CDR1 is DFQATT and CDR2 is SNEGSKA (reference sequence). The CDR3 protein is CSASSALSYEQYF. The CDR3, as DNA: TGCAGTGCTAGTTCGGCGCTCTCCTACGAGCAGTACTTC.

The CDR3 loop is CASSLERGQNQPQHF. Written as DNA, the CDR3 is TGTGCCAGCAGTTTAGAAAGGGGGCAAAATCAGCCCCAGCATTTT. The chain recombines TRBV28 with TRBJ1-5, with 7 nucleotides matching TRBD1. The J segment lost 4 bases and the V segment lost 2 bases, leaving 5 bases of the junction unmatched. Per germline, CDR1 MDHEN and CDR2 SYDVKM. This CDR3 is built from 15 residues. The variable domain in full, with the rest retrieved from reference TRBV28 and TRBJ1-5, is DVKVTQSSRYLVKRTGEKVFLECVQDMDHENMFWYRQDPGLGLRLIYFSYDVKMKEKGDIPEGYSVSREKKERFSLILESASTNQTSMYLCASSLERGQNQPQHFGDGTRLSIL.

V usage is TRBV6-5 and J usage is TRBJ2-5, with unresolved D. The CDR3 loop spans 13 amino acids. Trimming removed 4 bases from V and 3 bases from J, with 9 bases in between. The germline CDR1 and CDR2 sequences are MNHEY and SVGAGI. CDR3 nucleotide sequence: TGTGCCAGCAGTTTCAGACAAGAAGAGACCCAGTACTTC. Protein sequence: CASSFRQEETQYF.

The gene calls are TRBV6-5 and TRBJ2-7; possibly TRBD1 for D (5 bases). CDR1 is MNHEY, CDR2 SVGAGI, per germline. The germline V and J ends were trimmed by 6 bases and 2 bases, with 14 bases remaining between them. The CDR3 has 14 amino acids. The CDR3 bases are TGTGCCAGCAGGCAGACAGAGAGCCCCTACGAGCAGTACTTC. The encoded protein is CASRQTESPYEQYF.

This clonotype appeared many times. This chain connects TRBV7-6 to TRBJ2-2; 7 bases align to TRBD2. CDR3 length: 16 residues. Germline V gene sequence: CDR1 SGHVS, CDR2 FNYEAQ. J lost 5 bases, V lost 2 bases, and 8 bases had no gene match. CDR3 residues: CASSLSPRERTGELFF. CDR3 nucleotide sequence: TGTGCCAGCAGCTTAAGTCCGCGGGAGCGAACCGGGGAGCTGTTTTTT. Full variable domain (rest looked up from reference TRBV7-6 and TRBJ2-2): GAGVSQSPRYKVTKRGQDVALRCDPISGHVSLYWYRQALGQGPEFLTYFNYEAQQDKSGLPNDRFSAERPEGSISTLTIQRTEQRDSAMYRCASSLSPRERTGELFFGEGSRLTVL.